A single sample gave rise to the 18 T cell receptor beta chains below, sequenced in a study of human T cells and chemical hapten exposure. TCRdb re-called the RACE reads through MiXCR, storing one row per CDR3 protein. Of just under 350,000 distinct CDR3 sequences listed, under 8% are singletons. The time point is: patch test 1, 2 weeks after DPC sensitization. Treatment defined: therapeutic diphenylcyclopropenone sensitization with weekly scalp DPC. The sample in question was whole blood, obtained in connection with sensitization to the hapten diphenylcyclopropenone (DPC). The receptors were gathered from a woman aged 18 to 35 with alopecia areata. Some clones in this sample may be carry-over from other donors' samples.

The sample holds a few counts of this clonotype. This chain joins TRBV12-3 or TRBV12-4 and TRBJ2-1; 8 bases fit TRBD1. The V gene end was trimmed by 4 bases and the J gene end by 6 bases; junction bases not matched to a gene: 5. CDR3 length: 14 amino acids. The CDR3 DNA is TGTGCCAGCAGTTACTTAGACAGGGGCAATGAGCAGTTCTTC. Translation: CASSYLDRGNEQFF.

This clonotype was observed at least ten times. The chain joins TRBV4-2 to TRBJ2-3, with 8 bases aligning to TRBD2. The CDR3 extends over 17 amino acids. The ends lost 4 bases at V and 1 base at J; junction bases unmatched: 10. Germline V lookup: CDR1 LGHNA, CDR2 YNFKEQ. For the CDR3, the DNA is TGTGCCAGCAGCCCCGGAAGAGGGCGGGGGGGCACAGATACGCAGTATTTT. This encodes CASSPGRGRGGTDTQYF.

The table lists this clonotype with a few counts. V gene TRBV6-2 or TRBV6-3 combines with J gene TRBJ1-5, with D unclear. Germline-derived CDR1 and CDR2 are MNHEY and SVGEGT. CDR3 size: 15 residues. Trimming shortened V by 2 bases and J by 0 bases, and 8 bases separated the two germline ends. CDR3 protein: CASSYGDFSNQPQHF. Here the CDR3 DNA reads TGTGCCAGCAGTTACGGGGATTTTAGCAATCAGCCCCAGCATTTT.

This clonotype was seen more than once but under ten times. The V and J genes are TRBV20-1 and TRBJ1-5, with TRBD1 as a possible D gene (5 bases). Germline CDR1 and CDR2: DFQATT and SNEGSKA (reference sequence). Trimming left V 3 bases short and J 1 base short, with 10 bases between. The CDR3 is 14 residues long. CDR3 region: CSARPWGSNQPQHF. In DNA form, the CDR3 reads TGCAGTGCTAGGCCCTGGGGGAGCAATCAGCCCCAGCATTTT.

This clonotype turned up a few times. The chain carries TRBV6-5 and TRBJ2-3; D assignment may be TRBD1 or TRBD2 (5 bases each). Germline V gives CDR1 MNHEY, CDR2 SVGAGI. Trimming took 7 bases from V and 3 from J, leaving 14 bases between them. The CDR3 runs 14 residues. This CDR3 reads CASTANGGTDTQYF. CDR3 bases: TGTGCCAGCACCGCCAATGGGGGAACAGATACGCAGTATTTT.

This clonotype was seen only a few times. The gene calls are TRBV6-2 or TRBV6-3 and TRBJ2-3; no reliable D call. CDR1 and CDR2 (germline): MNHEY, SVGEGT. The CDR3 has 16 residues. V lost 6 bases to trimming and J lost 2 bases, with 18 bases between them. The chain's CDR3 is CASSPTTVLNTDTQYF. Written as DNA, the CDR3 is TGTGCCAGCAGCCCAACCACAGTACTGAACACAGATACGCAGTATTTT.

This chain links TRBV25-1 with TRBJ2-3; 9 nucleotides agree with TRBD2. The CDR3 is 17 residues long. V was pared by 4 bases and J by 3 bases, with 11 bases of the junction left unmatched. CDR1 is MGHDK and CDR2 is SYGVNS in the germline V gene. In DNA form, the CDR3 reads TGTGCCAGCAGTGTCCCCCATATAGCGGGGGATACAGATACGCAGTATTTT. It encodes CASSVPHIAGDTDTQYF.

Only a few counts were recorded for this clonotype. The CDR3 region is CASSRQGDPGELFF. DNA of the CDR3: TGTGCCAGCTCACGCCAGGGGGACCCCGGGGAGCTGTTTTTT. The V and J genes are TRBV18 and TRBJ2-2, with 7 bases aligning to TRBD1. The CDR3 sequence is 14 residues long. From germline, CDR1 is KGHSH and CDR2 LQKENI. Trimming cost V 4 bases and J 6 bases; bases outside gene matches: 5.

This clonotype was seen repeatedly, ten times or more. The genes are TRBV29-1 and TRBJ2-3; weak D call: TRBD2 (5 bases). Trimming cost V 3 bases and J 0 bases, with 10 bases left between them. The CDR3 sequence is 14 residues long. Germline V gene sequence: CDR1 SQVTM, CDR2 ANQGSEA. The CDR3 here is CSVELRTSTDTQYF. The CDR3 nucleotides are TGCAGCGTTGAGCTCAGGACTAGCACAGATACGCAGTATTTT.

The table lists this clonotype with many counts. The rearrangement links TRBV7-2 to TRBJ1-1; unclear D gene. The CDR3 runs to 14 residues. Germline CDR1 SGHTA, CDR2 FQGNSA. V was clipped by 4 bases and J by 7 bases, with 16 bases between them. The chain's CDR3 is CASSSYNGPNEAFF. The CDR3 coding sequence is TGTGCCAGCAGCTCCTATAACGGACCGAATGAAGCTTTCTTT. Together with reference TRBV7-2 and TRBJ1-1, the CDR3 gives the full variable domain: GAGVSQSPSNKVTEKGKDVELRCDPISGHTALYWYRQSLGQGLEFLIYFQGNSAPDKSGLPSDRFSAERTGGSVSTLTIQRTQQEDSAVYLCASSSYNGPNEAFFGQGTRLTVV.

This clonotype appeared many times. V gene TRBV15 combines with J gene TRBJ2-7; 7 bases line up with TRBD2. CDR1 is LNHNV, CDR2 YYDKDF, per germline (reference sequence). J was trimmed by 3 bases and V by 5 bases; bases with no gene match: 13. This CDR3 comprises 16 residues. CDR3 residues: CATSQDLGGIDYEQYF. CDR3 DNA: TGTGCCACCAGCCAAGACTTGGGGGGGATAGACTACGAGCAGTACTTC.

This clonotype was detected many times. The chain joins TRBV6-2 or TRBV6-3 to TRBJ2-7; TRBD1 matches at 8 bases. The CDR3 has 14 amino acids. Trimming took 7 bases from V and 4 from J; bases not matched to a gene: 9. The germline CDR1 and CDR2 sequences are MNHEY and SVGEGT. The CDR3 DNA sequence: TGTGCCAGCAAAGATAGGACAGGGCCTTACGAGCAGTACTTC. The encoded protein is CASKDRTGPYEQYF.

J is TRBJ1-2 and V is TRBV7-9, with D hard to call. The CDR3 consists of 14 residues. Trimming left V 2 bases short and J 4 bases short, with 11 bases between. Germline V gives CDR1 SEHNR, CDR2 FQNEAQ (reference sequence). CDR3 in amino acids: CASSLSLERYGYTF. The CDR3 nucleotides read TGTGCCAGCAGCTTAAGTCTGGAGCGCTATGGCTACACCTTC.

CDR3 bases: TGTGCCAGCCAATGGGACCGCAGACGGCTTGATCAGCCCCAGCATTTT. The encoded protein is CASQWDRRRLDQPQHF. V is TRBV6-2 or TRBV6-3 and J is TRBJ1-5; perhaps TRBD1 as D (5 bases). The germline gives CDR1 MNHEY, CDR2 SVGEGT. V lost 8 bases and J 5 bases, leaving 22 bases between the germline ends. The CDR3 covers 16 residues.

The J gene is TRBJ1-3, the V gene TRBV5-1; the D gene is possibly TRBD1 (5 bases). V dropped 2 bases and J dropped 0 bases, with 12 bases sitting between them. The germline gives CDR1 SGHRS, CDR2 YFSETQ. This CDR3 spans 16 amino acids. The CDR3 reads CASSFLDSSSGNTIYF. CDR3 DNA sequence: TGCGCCAGCAGCTTTCTCGACAGTTCCTCTGGAAACACCATATATTTT.

The J gene is TRBJ1-5, the V gene TRBV14; maybe TRBD1 (5 bases). This CDR3 comprises 18 residues. Trimming took off 0 bases at V and 4 bases at J, with 19 bases between the two ends. CDR1 and CDR2 from the germline V gene are SGHDN and FVKESK. Here the CDR3 reads CASSQDVPGGKGNQPQHF. The CDR3 DNA sequence: TGTGCCAGCAGCCAAGATGTTCCGGGGGGGAAGGGAAATCAGCCCCAGCATTTT. The complete variable domain, with remaining parts taken from reference TRBV14 and TRBJ1-5, reads EAGVTQFPSHSVIEKGQTVTLRCDPISGHDNLYWYRRVMGKEIKFLLHFVKESKQDESGMPNNRFLAERTGGTYSTLKVQPAELEDSGVYFCASSQDVPGGKGNQPQHFGDGTRLSIL.

This clonotype was seen a handful of times. This chain uses TRBV5-1 with TRBJ2-3, with D possibly being TRBD2 (7 bases). V was shortened by 0 bases and J by 3 bases, with 11 bases between the two germline ends. This CDR3 is built from 15 residues. The germline V gene has CDR1 SGHRS and CDR2 YFSETQ. This chain's CDR3 is CASSLERGATDTQYF. DNA of the CDR3: TGCGCCAGCAGCTTGGAACGGGGGGCGACAGATACGCAGTATTTT.

This chain joins TRBV5-5 and TRBJ1-2; TRBD1 is a possible D gene (5 bases). V was trimmed by 0 bases and J by 2 bases, leaving 8 bases between them. The germline V gene encodes CDR1 SGHKS and CDR2 YYEKEE (reference sequence). This CDR3 has 14 amino acids. CDR3 nucleotides: TGTGCCAGCAGCTTGGAGGGGCAGAACTATGGCTACACCTTC. Residues: CASSLEGQNYGYTF.